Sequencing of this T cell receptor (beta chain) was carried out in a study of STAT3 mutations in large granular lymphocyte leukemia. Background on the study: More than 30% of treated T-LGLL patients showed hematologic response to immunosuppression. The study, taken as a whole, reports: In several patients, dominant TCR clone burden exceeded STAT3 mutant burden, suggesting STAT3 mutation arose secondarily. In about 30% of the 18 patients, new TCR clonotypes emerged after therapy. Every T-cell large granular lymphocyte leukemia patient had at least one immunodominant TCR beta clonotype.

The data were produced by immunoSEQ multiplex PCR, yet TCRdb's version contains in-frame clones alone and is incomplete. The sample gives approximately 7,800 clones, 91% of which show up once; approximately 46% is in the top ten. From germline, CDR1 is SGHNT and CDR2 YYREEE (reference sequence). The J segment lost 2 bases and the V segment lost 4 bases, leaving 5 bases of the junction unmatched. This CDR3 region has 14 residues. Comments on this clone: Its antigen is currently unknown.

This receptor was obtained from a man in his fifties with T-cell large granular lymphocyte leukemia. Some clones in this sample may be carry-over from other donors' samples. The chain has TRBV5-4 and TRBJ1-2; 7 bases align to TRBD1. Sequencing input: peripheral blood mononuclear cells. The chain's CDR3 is CASSVGTDNYGYTF. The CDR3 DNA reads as TGTGCCAGCAGCGTTGGGACAGACAACTATGGCTACACCTTC.